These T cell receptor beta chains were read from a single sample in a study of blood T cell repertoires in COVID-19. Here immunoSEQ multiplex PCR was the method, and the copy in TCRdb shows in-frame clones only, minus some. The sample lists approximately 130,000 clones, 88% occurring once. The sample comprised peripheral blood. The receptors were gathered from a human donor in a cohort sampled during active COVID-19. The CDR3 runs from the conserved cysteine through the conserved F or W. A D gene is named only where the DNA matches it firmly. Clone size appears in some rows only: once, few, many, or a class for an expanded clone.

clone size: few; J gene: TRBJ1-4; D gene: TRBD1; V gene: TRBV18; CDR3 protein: CASSPTNRGGEKLFF; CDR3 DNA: TGTGCCAGCTCACCGACCAACAGGGGTGGTGAAAAACTGTTTTTT
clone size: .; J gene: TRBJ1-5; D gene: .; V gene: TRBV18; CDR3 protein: CASSPGGSNQPQHF; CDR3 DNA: TGTGCCAGCTCACCAGGGGGGAGCAATCAGCCCCAGCATTTT
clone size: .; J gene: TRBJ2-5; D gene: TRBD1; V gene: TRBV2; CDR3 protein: CAQGEETQYF; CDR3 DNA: TGTGCCCAGGGGGAGGAGACCCAGTACTTC
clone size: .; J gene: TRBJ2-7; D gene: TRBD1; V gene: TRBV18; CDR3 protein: CASSPGTGGSYEQYF; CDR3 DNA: TGTGCCAGCTCACCTGGGACAGGGGGTTCCTACGAGCAGTACTTC
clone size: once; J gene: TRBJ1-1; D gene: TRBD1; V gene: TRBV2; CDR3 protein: CASKLRQGGEAFF; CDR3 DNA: TGTGCCAGCAAGTTGAGACAGGGCGGGGAAGCTTTCTTT
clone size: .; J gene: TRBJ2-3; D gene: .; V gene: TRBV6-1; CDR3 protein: CASSEDTYPSDTQYF; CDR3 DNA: TGTGCCAGCAGTGAGGACACTTATCCCTCAGATACGCAGTATTTT
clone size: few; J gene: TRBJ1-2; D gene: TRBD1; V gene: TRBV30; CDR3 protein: CAWMRDRPYGYTF; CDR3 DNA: TGTGCCTGGATGCGGGACAGACCCTATGGCTACACCTTC
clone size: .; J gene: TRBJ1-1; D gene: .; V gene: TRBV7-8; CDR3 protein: CASSETVATNTEAFF; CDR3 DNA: TGTGCCAGCAGCGAGACCGTCGCGACTAACACTGAAGCTTTCTTT
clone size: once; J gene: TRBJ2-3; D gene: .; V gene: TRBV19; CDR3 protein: CASNPGVTDTQYF; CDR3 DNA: TGTGCCAGTAATCCGGGGGTCACAGATACGCAGTATTTT
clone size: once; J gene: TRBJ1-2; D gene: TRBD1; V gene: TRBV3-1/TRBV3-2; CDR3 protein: CASSRQGAVYGYTF; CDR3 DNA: TGTGCCAGCTCGCGGCAGGGGGCGGTCTATGGCTACACCTTC
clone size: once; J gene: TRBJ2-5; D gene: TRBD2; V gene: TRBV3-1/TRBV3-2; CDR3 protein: CASGTGLSGIQETQYF; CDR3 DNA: TGTGCCAGCGGGACGGGACTATCGGGGATCCAAGAGACCCAGTACTTC
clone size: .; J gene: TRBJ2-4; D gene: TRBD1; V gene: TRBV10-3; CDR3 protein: CAISGDRAKNIQYF; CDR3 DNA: TGTGCCATCAGTGGGGACAGAGCCAAAAACATTCAGTACTTC
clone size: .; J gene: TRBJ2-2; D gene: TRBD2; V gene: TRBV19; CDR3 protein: CASSIMAGVSGELFF; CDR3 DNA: TGTGCCAGTAGTATTATGGCGGGAGTTTCCGGGGAGCTGTTTTTT
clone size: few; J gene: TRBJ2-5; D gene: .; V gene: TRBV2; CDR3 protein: CATLKQGNQETQYF; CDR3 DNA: TGTGCCACCTTGAAACAGGGAAACCAAGAGACCCAGTACTTC
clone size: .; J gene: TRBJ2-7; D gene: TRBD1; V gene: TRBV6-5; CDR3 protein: CASSYSTGTGPYEQYF; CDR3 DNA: TGTGCCAGCAGTTACTCAACCGGGACAGGGCCCTACGAGCAGTACTTC
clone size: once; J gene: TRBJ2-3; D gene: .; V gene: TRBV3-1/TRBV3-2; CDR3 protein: CASSPRDTLSTDTQYF; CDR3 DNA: TGTGCCAGCAGCCCGAGGGACACTTTAAGCACAGATACGCAGTATTTT
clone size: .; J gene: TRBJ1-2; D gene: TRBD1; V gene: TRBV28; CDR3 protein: CASSVKGTGGAGGYTF; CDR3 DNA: TGTGCCAGCAGCGTAAAGGGGACAGGGGGCGCGGGGGGCTACACCTTC
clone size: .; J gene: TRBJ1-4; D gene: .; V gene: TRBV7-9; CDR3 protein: CASSDKAVGTKLFF; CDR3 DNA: TGTGCCAGCAGCGACAAGGCTGTCGGAACAAAACTGTTTTTT
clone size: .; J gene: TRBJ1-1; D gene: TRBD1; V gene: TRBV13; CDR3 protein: CASSYAQGALVEGAFF; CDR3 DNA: TGTGCCAGCAGCTATGCGCAGGGGGCCTTAGTGGAGGGAGCTTTCTTT
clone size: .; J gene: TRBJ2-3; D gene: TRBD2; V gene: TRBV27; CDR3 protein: CASSLGWGLLTDTQYF; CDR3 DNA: TGTGCCAGCAGTTTAGGTTGGGGACTACTCACAGATACGCAGTATTTT
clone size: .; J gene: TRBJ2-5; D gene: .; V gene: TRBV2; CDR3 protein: CAKDGGQETQYF; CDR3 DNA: TGTGCCAAAGACGGGGGCCAAGAGACCCAGTACTTC
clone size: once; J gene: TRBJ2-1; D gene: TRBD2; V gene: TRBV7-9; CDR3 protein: CASSSGHGREVNEQFF; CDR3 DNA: TGTGCCAGCAGCTCCGGCCATGGGCGGGAGGTAAATGAGCAGTTCTTC
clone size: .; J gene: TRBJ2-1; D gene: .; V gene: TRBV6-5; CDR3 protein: CASSYAQSNEQFF; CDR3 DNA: TGTGCCAGCAGTTACGCCCAGTCCAATGAGCAGTTCTTC
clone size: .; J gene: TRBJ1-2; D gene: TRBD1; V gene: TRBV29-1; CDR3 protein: CSVGDTGQRANYGYTF; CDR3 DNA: TGCAGCGTTGGGGATACGGGACAGAGAGCTAACTATGGCTACACCTTC
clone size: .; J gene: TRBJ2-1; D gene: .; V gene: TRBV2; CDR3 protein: CASKDSYNEQFF; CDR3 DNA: TGTGCCAGCAAGGACAGCTACAATGAGCAGTTCTTC
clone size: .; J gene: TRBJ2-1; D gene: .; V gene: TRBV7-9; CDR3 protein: CASSIPGSYNEQFF; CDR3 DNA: TGTGCCAGCAGCATCCCGGGGTCCTACAATGAGCAGTTCTTC
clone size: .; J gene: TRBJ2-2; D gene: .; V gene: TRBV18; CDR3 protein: CASSPLVGGKNTGELFF; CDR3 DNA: TGTGCCAGCTCACCCCTAGTAGGAGGGAAGAACACCGGGGAGCTGTTTTTT
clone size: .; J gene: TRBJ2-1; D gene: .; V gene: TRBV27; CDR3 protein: CASSGRGRLYNEQFF; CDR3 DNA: TGTGCCAGCTCTGGCCGGGGAAGACTTTACAATGAGCAGTTCTTC
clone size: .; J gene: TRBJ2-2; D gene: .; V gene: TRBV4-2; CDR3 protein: CASSQDQLAPETGELFF; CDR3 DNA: TGTGCCAGCAGCCAAGACCAACTAGCCCCGGAGACCGGGGAGCTGTTTTTT
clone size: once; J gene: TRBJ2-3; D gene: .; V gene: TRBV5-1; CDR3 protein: CASRVQGSDTDTQYF; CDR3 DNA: TGCGCCAGCAGGGTACAGGGCTCGGACACAGATACGCAGTATTTT
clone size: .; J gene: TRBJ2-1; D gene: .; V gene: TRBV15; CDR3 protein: CATSRTTRDEQFF; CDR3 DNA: TGTGCCACCAGCAGAACCACTAGAGATGAGCAGTTCTTC
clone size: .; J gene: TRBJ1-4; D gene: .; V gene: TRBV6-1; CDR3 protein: CASSGLRTGWAPTNEKLFF; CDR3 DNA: TGTGCCAGCAGTGGACTCAGAACAGGGTGGGCTCCGACTAATGAAAAACTGTTTTTT
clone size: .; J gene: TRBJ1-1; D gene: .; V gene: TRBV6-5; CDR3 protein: CASLGTRNTEAFF; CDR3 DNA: TGTGCCAGCTTGGGGACAAGGAACACTGAAGCTTTCTTT
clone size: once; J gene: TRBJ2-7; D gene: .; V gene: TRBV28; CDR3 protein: CASSLIRQGGEQYF; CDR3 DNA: TGTGCCAGCAGTTTAATCAGGCAGGGCGGCGAGCAGTACTTC
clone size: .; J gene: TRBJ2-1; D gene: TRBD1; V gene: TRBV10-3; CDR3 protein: CAISEWGQGRNEQFF; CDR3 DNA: TGTGCCATCAGTGAGTGGGGACAGGGGCGGAATGAGCAGTTCTTC
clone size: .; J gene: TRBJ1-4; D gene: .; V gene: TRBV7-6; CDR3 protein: CASSLESGTNEKLFF; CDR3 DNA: TGTGCCAGCAGCTTAGAGAGCGGCACTAATGAAAAACTGTTTTTT
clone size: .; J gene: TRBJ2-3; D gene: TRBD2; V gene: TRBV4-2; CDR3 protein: CASSQDLAGGTDTQYF; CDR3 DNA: TGTGCCAGCAGCCAAGATCTAGCGGGGGGCACAGATACGCAGTATTTT
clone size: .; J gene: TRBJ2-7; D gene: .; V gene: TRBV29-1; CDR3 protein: CSVERAGGGHYEQYF; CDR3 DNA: TGCAGCGTTGAAAGGGCAGGGGGAGGCCACTACGAGCAGTACTTC
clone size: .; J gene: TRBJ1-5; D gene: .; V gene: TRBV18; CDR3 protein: CASSPRQVSNQPQHF; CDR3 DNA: TGTGCCAGCTCACCGAGACAGGTTAGCAATCAGCCCCAGCATTTT
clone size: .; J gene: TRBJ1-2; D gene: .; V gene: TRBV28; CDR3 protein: CASSSPSYGYTF; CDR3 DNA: TGTGCCAGCAGTTCCCCCTCCTATGGCTACACCTTC
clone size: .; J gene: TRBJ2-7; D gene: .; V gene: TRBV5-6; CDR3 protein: CASSADLTMGEQYF; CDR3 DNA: TGTGCCAGCAGCGCCGACCTAACTATGGGCGAGCAGTACTTC
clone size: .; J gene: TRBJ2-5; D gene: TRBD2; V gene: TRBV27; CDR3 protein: CASSGLAGPQGETQYF; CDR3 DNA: TGTGCCAGCAGTGGTCTAGCGGGACCACAGGGGGAGACCCAGTACTTC